These 13 T cell receptor beta chains originate from one sample sequenced in a study of T cell repertoires in cytomegalovirus infection. TCRdb fed the reads into MiXCR, producing one record per CDR3 protein. Here the sample spans under 250,000 distinct CDR3 sequences, around 12% being singletons. Sequenced material: PBMCs. All receptors come from a human donor in good health (CMV status not recorded). Some clones in this sample may be carry-over from other donors' samples.

This sequence joins TRBV19 and TRBJ1-5; the D gene is possibly TRBD1 (5 bases). The CDR3 extends over 13 amino acids. V was cut by 5 bases and J by 7 bases, with 12 bases left in between. Germline assignment: CDR1 LNHDA and CDR2 SQIVND (reference sequence). The DNA of the CDR3 is TGTGCCAGTAGTTTGTCGGGGCGACAGCCCCAGCATTTT. It yields the protein CASSLSGRQPQHF.

The chain is built from TRBV10-2 and TRBJ1-3; D is uncertain. Germline CDR1 and CDR2: WSHSY and SAAADI. The CDR3 totals 14 residues. Trimming left V 11 bases short and J 0 bases short, with 14 bases between. In DNA, the CDR3 is TGCGCCTTATCGGACGGACTCTCTGGAAACACCATATATTTT. It is translated as CALSDGLSGNTIYF.

Here the CDR3 DNA reads TGCAGTGCGGGGGGTGGGGCTAGCGAGTCCTACGAGCAGTACTTC. Encoded protein: CSAGGGASESYEQYF. The chain combines TRBV20-1 with TRBJ2-7; a weak D match, TRBD2 (6 bases). Germline V gene sequence: CDR1 DFQATT, CDR2 SNEGSKA (reference sequence). CDR3 size: 15 residues. V shed 6 bases and J shed 1 base, with 19 bases lying between them.

The chain carries TRBV29-1 and TRBJ1-1; D might be TRBD1 (6 bases). The V end was cut by 2 bases, the J end by 1 base, with 11 bases between. The CDR3 extends over 14 amino acids. Germline V CDR1 and CDR2: SQVTM, ANQGSEA. The chain's CDR3 is CSVERTVQNTEAFF. The CDR3 DNA reads TGCAGCGTTGAACGGACAGTTCAGAACACTGAAGCTTTCTTT.

This clonotype was seen at least ten times. V and J are TRBV7-2 and TRBJ2-5; D remains ambiguous. Trimming removed 5 bases from V and 2 bases from J, with 15 bases in between. Germline V gene data show CDR1 as SGHTA and CDR2 as FQGNSA. The CDR3 has 15 residues. CDR3 bases: TGTGCCAGCAGCCGTGGGTCTGGCAGACAAGAGACCCAGTACTTC. It specifies CASSRGSGRQETQYF. The full variable domain, with the rest looked up from reference TRBV7-2 and TRBJ2-5, is GAGVSQSPSNKVTEKGKDVELRCDPISGHTALYWYRQSLGQGLEFLIYFQGNSAPDKSGLPSDRFSAERTGGSVSTLTIQRTQQEDSAVYLCASSRGSGRQETQYFGPGTRLLVL.

The chain employs TRBV30 and TRBJ2-1; the D gene is possibly TRBD2 (5 bases). V gave up 5 bases and J gave up 3 bases, with 23 bases separating them. The CDR3 runs to 17 residues. Germline V gene sequence: CDR1 GTSNPN, CDR2 SVGIG (reference sequence). CDR3 loop: CAWRKTRGSGSYNEQFF. DNA of the CDR3: TGTGCCTGGCGAAAAACCCGCGGCAGCGGCAGCTACAATGAGCAGTTCTTC.

J is TRBJ1-1 and V is TRBV20-1, with a possible D match to TRBD1 (5 bases). The V gene's germline CDR1 is DFQATT and CDR2 SNEGSKA (reference sequence). The V end was cut by 4 bases, the J end by 0 bases, with 12 bases between. The CDR3 is made up of 14 amino acids. DNA of the CDR3: TGCAGTGCTACTGACAGATTCATGAACACTGAAGCTTTCTTT. The encoded protein is CSATDRFMNTEAFF.

This clonotype was detected many times. The chain joins TRBV7-2 to TRBJ1-2; a weak D match, TRBD1 (5 bases). This CDR3 is built from 15 residues. The V and J ends lost 1 base and 3 bases respectively, with 12 bases between them. The germline CDR1 and CDR2 sequences are SGHTA and FQGNSA. Here the CDR3 DNA reads TGTGCCAGCAGCTTAGGAAAAGGGGAGCACTATGGCTACACCTTC. Its translation: CASSLGKGEHYGYTF. Full variable domain (outside the CDR3, taken from reference TRBV7-2 and TRBJ1-2): GAGVSQSPSNKVTEKGKDVELRCDPISGHTALYWYRQSLGQGLEFLIYFQGNSAPDKSGLPSDRFSAERTGGSVSTLTIQRTQQEDSAVYLCASSLGKGEHYGYTFGSGTRLTVV.

This clonotype was seen many times. The chain has TRBV7-2 and TRBJ2-2, with D maybe TRBD2 (6 bases). CDR1 is SGHTA and CDR2 is FQGNSA in the germline V gene. This CDR3 contains 13 residues. Trimming stripped 1 base from V and 7 bases from J, with 7 bases between. CDR3: CASSLVEGGELFF. CDR3 in DNA: TGTGCCAGCAGCTTAGTGGAGGGCGGGGAGCTGTTTTTT. Complete variable domain (other parts from reference TRBV7-2 and TRBJ2-2): GAGVSQSPSNKVTEKGKDVELRCDPISGHTALYWYRQSLGQGLEFLIYFQGNSAPDKSGLPSDRFSAERTGGSVSTLTIQRTQQEDSAVYLCASSLVEGGELFFGEGSRLTVL.

This clonotype was found a few times. The chain is built from TRBV2 and TRBJ2-7; no clear D gene. Trimming pared 3 bases from V and 0 bases from J, leaving 9 bases between. The germline CDR1 and CDR2 sequences are SNHLY and FYNNEI. CDR3 length: 14 residues. The DNA of the CDR3 is TGTGCCAGCAGTGAGAAGACAAACTCCTACGAGCAGTACTTC. Translation: CASSEKTNSYEQYF.

The rearrangement joins TRBV10-3 to TRBJ2-5, with D possibly matching TRBD1 (6 bases). This CDR3 spans 14 amino acids. The germline V gene encodes CDR1 ENHRY and CDR2 SYGVKD. Trimming shortened V by 5 bases and J by 2 bases, and 12 bases separated the two germline ends. CDR3 residues: CAISRAGQQETQYF. The DNA of the CDR3 is TGTGCCATCAGTCGCGCCGGACAGCAAGAGACCCAGTACTTC.

This clonotype was counted at least ten times. This chain uses TRBV7-3 with TRBJ2-7; D gene uncertain. This CDR3 is built from 14 residues. Trimming stripped 2 bases from V and 2 bases from J, with 10 bases between. Germline lookup yields CDR1 SGHTA and CDR2 FQGTGA. The CDR3 loop is CASSLFSGAYEQYF. The CDR3 bases are TGTGCCAGCAGCTTATTCTCTGGGGCCTACGAGCAGTACTTC. Full variable domain (rest looked up from reference TRBV7-3 and TRBJ2-7): GAGVSQTPSNKVTEKGKYVELRCDPISGHTALYWYRQSLGQGPEFLIYFQGTGAADDSGLPNDRFFAVRPEGSVSTLKIQRTERGDSAVYLCASSLFSGAYEQYFGPGTRLTVT.

This clonotype is a singleton in its sample. Being one base from a much bigger clone, this may be a read error. The CDR3 sequence is CTSSQDQGFSYEQYF. The DNA of the CDR3 is TGCACCAGCAGCCAAGATCAAGGGTTCTCCTACGAGCAGTACTTC. The gene calls are TRBV4-1 and TRBJ2-7; D is uncertain. In germline, CDR1 is MGHRA, CDR2 YSYEKL. This CDR3 has 15 amino acids.